This T cell receptor beta chain was identified during a study of OX40 agonist ivuxolimab in advanced cancers. On this clone: Its antigen is undetermined.

Findings of the study overall: Among the lowest peripheral clonal expansion occurred in 0.1-3.0 mg/kg partial responders.

Produced via immunoSEQ multiplex PCR; TCRdb's table is partial and in-frame only. The data contain 25,000 to 30,000 clones, 75% to 90% of them singletons. The source was CD4+ or CD8+ T cells sorted from blood, collected in a trial of the OX40 agonist ivuxolimab. This sequence was found in an adult with an advanced solid tumor such as melanoma, head and neck, liver or kidney cancer.

CDR3 sequence (DNA): TGTGCCAGCAGTCCCGTCAGCCTTTCCTACGAGCAGTACTTC. Encoded protein: CASSPVSLSYEQYF. The genes are TRBV28 and TRBJ2-7; unclear D gene. CDR3 length equals 14 residues. Germline loops: CDR1 MDHEN, CDR2 SYDVKM. The germline V and J ends were trimmed by 5 bases and 1 base, with 12 bases remaining between them.